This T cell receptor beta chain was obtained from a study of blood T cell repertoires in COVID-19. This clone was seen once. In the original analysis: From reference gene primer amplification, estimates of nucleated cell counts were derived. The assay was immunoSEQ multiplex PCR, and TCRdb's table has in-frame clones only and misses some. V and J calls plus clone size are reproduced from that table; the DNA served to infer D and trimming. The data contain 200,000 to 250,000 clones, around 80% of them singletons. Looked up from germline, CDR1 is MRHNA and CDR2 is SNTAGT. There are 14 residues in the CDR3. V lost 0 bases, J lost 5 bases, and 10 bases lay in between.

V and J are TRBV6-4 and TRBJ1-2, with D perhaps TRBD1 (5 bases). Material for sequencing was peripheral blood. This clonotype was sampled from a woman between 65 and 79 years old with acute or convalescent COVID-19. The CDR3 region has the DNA TGTGCCAGCAGTGACTCTTCAGGGTGGTATGGCTACACCTTC. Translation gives CASSDSSGWYGYTF.